These 14 T cell receptor beta chains were all obtained from the same sample, sequenced in a study of T cell responses to AZD1222 COVID-19 vaccine. The protocol was immunoSEQ multiplex PCR, while the TCRdb copy is restricted to in-frame clones and leaves out a portion. The profile covers 65,000 to 100,000 clones, with 80% appearing a single time and about 20% taken by the ten largest. Specimen: peripheral blood, collected on day 0 of AZD1222 vaccination. The receptors derive from an adult in good health.

This clone turned up a few times. The chain links TRBV18 to TRBJ2-5, with 7 bases lining up with TRBD2. V dropped 3 bases and J dropped 3; count of bases not matched to a gene: 4. Germline V gene lookup returns CDR1 KGHSH and CDR2 LQKENI. This CDR3 is built from 14 residues. CDR3 amino acids: CASSPSLAEETQYF. CDR3 coding DNA: TGTGCCAGCTCACCTTCTCTAGCGGAAGAGACCCAGTACTTC.

This clone has a single count. The rearrangement links TRBV11-1 to TRBJ2-7, with D perhaps TRBD1 (5 bases). The germline V gene encodes CDR1 SGHAT and CDR2 FQDESV (reference sequence). CDR3 length: 15 residues. The ends were cut back, 3 bases at V and 5 bases at J, with 17 bases in the middle. This CDR3 is CASSFVPRGQNEQYF. The CDR3 DNA reads TGTGCCAGCAGCTTCGTCCCAAGGGGCCAGAACGAGCAGTACTTC.

The chain uses TRBV30 and TRBJ1-1; tentatively, D is TRBD1 (5 bases). Germline assignment: CDR1 GTSNPN and CDR2 SVGIG (reference sequence). The CDR3 has 13 amino acids. V shed 0 bases and J shed 4 bases, with 9 bases lying between them. The CDR3 sequence: CAWSVAGGTEAFF. The CDR3 DNA reads as TGTGCCTGGAGTGTAGCGGGGGGCACTGAAGCTTTCTTT.

This clone was seen a few times. The chain uses TRBV10-3 and TRBJ2-7; 13 nucleotides align to TRBD2. After removal of 0 bases from V and 4 bases from J, the junction contained 12 bases not matched to a gene. The CDR3 runs to 19 residues. Germline V gene lookup returns CDR1 ENHRY and CDR2 SYGVKD. The CDR3 reads CAISESALAGGSALYEQYF. The CDR3 DNA sequence: TGTGCCATCAGTGAGTCGGCACTAGCGGGAGGGTCGGCTCTGTACGAGCAGTACTTC.

The rearrangement links TRBV9 to TRBJ2-1; 8 bases agree with TRBD1. V gave up 2 bases and J gave up 2 bases; unmatched junction bases: 3. The CDR3 spans 15 residues. CDR1 and CDR2 (germline): SGDLS, YYNGEE. This CDR3 reads CASSVGQAAYNEQFF. In DNA, the CDR3 is TGTGCCAGCAGCGTGGGACAGGCCGCCTACAATGAGCAGTTCTTC. Combining the CDR3 with reference TRBV9 and TRBJ2-1 gives the whole variable domain DSGVTQTPKHLITATGQRVTLRCSPRSGDLSVYWYQQSLDQGLQFLIQYYNGEERAKGNILERFSAQQFPDLHSELNLSSLELGDSALYFCASSVGQAAYNEQFFGPGTRLTVL.

V usage is TRBV2 and J usage is TRBJ1-3; 10 bases agree with TRBD1. From germline, CDR1 is SNHLY and CDR2 FYNNEI. The V gene end was trimmed by 6 bases and the J gene end by 8 bases; junction bases not matched to a gene: 10. The CDR3 runs to 15 residues. The CDR3: CASRSQGDRGDTIYF. As DNA, the CDR3 is TGTGCCAGCAGATCTCAAGGGGACAGGGGCGACACCATATATTTT.

The rearrangement uses TRBV18 and TRBJ1-1; 7 bases line up with TRBD1. In germline, CDR1 is KGHSH, CDR2 LQKENI. The CDR3 is 12 amino acids. The junction had 3 bases not matched to a gene; V was cut back by 0 bases and J by 11 bases. Here the CDR3 reads CASSPPYRGAFF. In DNA form, the CDR3 reads TGTGCCAGCTCACCACCGTACAGGGGTGCTTTCTTT.

V is TRBV5-1 and J is TRBJ2-5; D is possibly TRBD1 (6 bases). Germline values: CDR1 SGHRS, CDR2 YFSETQ. The CDR3 length is 16 residues. V lost 0 bases and J lost 1, with 13 bases in between. The CDR3 is CASSLANTGPQETQYF. CDR3 nucleotide sequence: TGCGCCAGCAGCTTGGCAAACACAGGGCCCCAAGAGACCCAGTACTTC.

V and J are TRBV5-4 and TRBJ2-3, with 9 positions matching TRBD2. V dropped 4 bases and J dropped 6; count of bases not matched to a gene: 9. The length of the CDR3 is 15 residues. Germline-derived CDR1 and CDR2 are SGHNT and YYREEE (reference sequence). CDR3 sequence: CASSGSGGRFDTQYF. The CDR3 DNA sequence: TGTGCCAGCAGCGGTAGCGGGGGTCGGTTCGATACGCAGTATTTT.

The rearrangement links TRBV14 to TRBJ1-4; the D is unclear. Per the germline V gene, CDR1 is SGHDN and CDR2 is FVKESK. V lost 1 base and J 0 bases, leaving 9 bases between the germline ends. This CDR3 spans 16 amino acids. The CDR3 nucleotides are TGTGCCAGCAGCCAAGGATTGACAACAACTAATGAAAAACTGTTTTTT. Its translation: CASSQGLTTTNEKLFF. The variable domain in full, with the rest retrieved from reference TRBV14 and TRBJ1-4, is EAGVTQFPSHSVIEKGQTVTLRCDPISGHDNLYWYRRVMGKEIKFLLHFVKESKQDESGMPNNRFLAERTGGTYSTLKVQPAELEDSGVYFCASSQGLTTTNEKLFFGSGTQLSVL.

The chain combines TRBV2 with TRBJ1-5, with D hard to call. V was clipped by 6 bases and J by 0 bases, with 6 bases between them. In germline, CDR1 is SNHLY, CDR2 FYNNEI. This CDR3 has 13 residues. The chain's CDR3 is CASRRDSNQPQHF. CDR3 sequence (DNA): TGTGCCAGCAGAAGGGATAGCAATCAGCCCCAGCATTTT.

The CDR3 nucleotides are TGTGCCAGTAGTATAGGGCTAGCGGGAGGGCCTGCCGGGGAGCTGTTTTTT. Translated, it gives CASSIGLAGGPAGELFF. The V gene is TRBV19, the J gene TRBJ2-2; 12 bases match TRBD2. The CDR3 totals 17 residues. The germline V gene has CDR1 LNHDA and CDR2 SQIVND (reference sequence). Losses at the gene ends were 1 base for V and 6 bases for J; bases not matched to a gene: 6.

This rearrangement joins TRBV11-3 to TRBJ2-3, with 7 bases aligning to TRBD2. The length of the CDR3 is 15 residues. Per germline, CDR1 SGHNT and CDR2 YENEEA. J was trimmed by 5 bases and V by 1 base; bases with no gene match: 6. DNA for the CDR3: TGTGCCAGCAGCTTAGCACTAGCGAATTTAGATACGCAGTATTTT. This translates into CASSLALANLDTQYF.

Only one count was recorded for this clone. V is TRBV10-1 and J is TRBJ1-5; D is uncertain. The CDR3 extends over 13 amino acids. Trimming left V 5 bases short and J 4 bases short, with 9 bases between. The germline CDR1 and CDR2 sequences are WNHNN and SYGVQD (reference sequence). CDR3 loop: CASSPGDNQPQHF. DNA of the CDR3: TGCGCCAGCAGTCCAGGAGATAATCAGCCCCAGCATTTT.